The 15 T cell receptor beta chains reported below all come from one sample, sequenced in a study of breast tumors, draining lymph nodes, adjacent tissues (dated by TCRdb to 2016 to 2018). Lymph node samples came from the axillary draining lymph nodes of breast cancer patients. The method was multiplex PCR. The sequencer listed for this sample is Illumina HiSeq 2000. TCRdb trimmed public reads at Q25 via fastp, called clones via MiXCR and kept in-frame beta chains. All rows with the same CDR3 protein become a single entry with the most common DNA and genes. The sample contains more than 100,000 distinct CDR3 sequences, approximately 20% of them found a single time. Roughly 2.8% of the sample is in the top ten clones. Input material: axillary lymph node tissue. The receptors shown here come from a female donor with breast cancer. Some clones in this sample may be carry-over from other donors' samples.

This chain links TRBV12-3 or TRBV12-4 with TRBJ2-3; TRBD2 agrees at 7 bases. The CDR3 contains 12 residues. The J segment lost 4 bases and the V segment lost 8 bases, leaving 3 bases of the junction unmatched. The CDR3 loop reads CASGGDADTQYF. CDR3 coding DNA: TGTGCCAGCGGGGGGGACGCAGATACGCAGTATTTT.

This clonotype came up many times. This chain links TRBV5-8 with TRBJ2-7, with a tentative D call TRBD2 (5 bases). Germline lookup yields CDR1 SGHTS and CDR2 YDEGEE. The length of the CDR3 is 12 residues. V was clipped by 5 bases and J by 9 bases, with 15 bases between them. For the CDR3, the DNA is TGTGCCAGCAGGACGGCGCTACGGGGGCAGTACTTC. Encoded protein: CASRTALRGQYF.

This clonotype was counted many times. The V gene is TRBV29-1, the J gene TRBJ2-7, with D uncertain. The CDR3 length is 12 residues. CDR1 is SQVTM, CDR2 ANQGSEA, per germline. V lost 6 bases to trimming and J lost 1 base, with 10 bases between them. The CDR3 nucleotides read TGCAGCGTCAGTTTCGTTTCCTACGAGCAGTACTTC. This gives the protein CSVSFVSYEQYF.

This clonotype was seen at least ten times. The chain has TRBV28 and TRBJ2-7; 14 bases fit TRBD2. Germline trimming cut 8 bases from V and 7 bases from J; bases unmatched to any gene: 10. This CDR3 has 15 amino acids. Germline V gives CDR1 MDHEN, CDR2 SYDVKM. Here the CDR3 reads CASRGLAGDLGEQYF. DNA of the CDR3: TGTGCCAGCCGGGGACTAGCGGGAGATTTGGGAGAGCAGTACTTC.

As concerns this clonotype: A single base separates this from a much larger clone, so it may be a read error. The rearrangement joins TRBV19 to TRBJ1-5; unclear D gene. Germline V gene sequence: CDR1 LNHDA, CDR2 SQIVND (reference sequence). The CDR3 covers 15 residues. As DNA, the CDR3 is TGTGCCTGTAGTATAGCGGGGTTTTCGGGTCAGCCCCAGCATTTT. This encodes CACSIAGFSGQPQHF.

This clonotype was seen a few times. The chain uses TRBV5-6 and TRBJ2-1; D unclear. Germline V CDR1 and CDR2: SGHDT, YYEEEE. V shed 4 bases and J shed 8 bases, with 13 bases lying between them. CDR3 length: 13 residues. The chain's CDR3 is CASSPGIGDEQFF. DNA for the CDR3: TGTGCCAGCAGCCCGGGTATCGGCGATGAGCAGTTCTTC. The full variable domain, rest sourced from reference TRBV5-6 and TRBJ2-1, is DAGVTQSPTHLIKTRGQQVTLRCSPKSGHDTVSWYQQALGQGPQFIFQYYEEEERQRGNFPDRFSGHQFPNYSSELNVNALLLGDSALYLCASSPGIGDEQFFGPGTRLTVL.

Ten or more counts support this clonotype. The chain uses TRBV12-3 or TRBV12-4 and TRBJ2-3, with 8 bases that match TRBD2. V was clipped by 7 bases and J by 2 bases; unmatched bases: 5. The CDR3 extends over 14 amino acids. The CDR3 sequence is CASTWTSPTDTQYF. DNA of the CDR3: TGTGCCAGCACCTGGACTAGCCCCACAGATACGCAGTATTTT.

V usage is TRBV28 and J usage is TRBJ2-1, with D maybe TRBD2 (5 bases). CDR3 length: 14 amino acids. CDR1 and CDR2 from the germline V gene are MDHEN and SYDVKM. V was pared by 4 bases and J by 4 bases, with 11 bases between. CDR3 nucleotide sequence: TGTGCCAGCAGTTGGACGGGAAGATACAATGAGCAGTTCTTC. Its protein product is CASSWTGRYNEQFF.

This chain joins TRBV28 and TRBJ1-5; TRBD1 matches 11 bases. The CDR3 has 14 residues. Germline CDR1 reads MDHEN; CDR2 reads SYDVKM. Trimming cost V 6 bases and J 6 bases; bases outside gene matches: 4. CDR3 in amino acids: CASRSGTGGQPQHF. The CDR3 DNA is TGTGCCAGCAGGTCCGGGACAGGGGGTCAGCCCCAGCATTTT. Looking up the rest from reference TRBV28 and TRBJ1-5 gives the full variable domain: DVKVTQSSRYLVKRTGEKVFLECVQDMDHENMFWYRQDPGLGLRLIYFSYDVKMKEKGDIPEGYSVSREKKERFSLILESASTNQTSMYLCASRSGTGGQPQHFGDGTRLSIL.

The sample holds a few counts of this clonotype. J is TRBJ1-2 and V is TRBV6-5; D call uncertain. Germline CDR1 is MNHEY and CDR2 is SVGAGI. This CDR3 has 14 amino acids. Trimming cost V 2 bases and J 2 bases, with 9 bases left between them. CDR3 DNA: TGTGCCAGCAGTTACAAAGGATCCAACTATGGCTACACCTTC. Protein: CASSYKGSNYGYTF.

This clonotype was counted many times. CDR3 loop: CASKAPGGNYGYTF. The CDR3 nucleotides are TGTGCCAGCAAGGCCCCCGGCGGAAACTATGGCTACACCTTC. The chain employs TRBV6-1 and TRBJ1-2; D gene uncertain. The V gene lost 7 bases and the J gene lost 2 bases, with 14 bases spanning the gap. The CDR3 is made up of 14 amino acids. Germline lookup yields CDR1 MNHNS and CDR2 SASEGT.

This clonotype occurred many times. The chain is built from TRBV11-2 and TRBJ2-3; 11 positions match TRBD2. The CDR3 contains 14 residues. V lost 5 bases, J lost 5 bases, and 3 bases stayed unmatched. Germline V gives CDR1 SGHAT, CDR2 FQNNGV. CDR3 sequence (DNA): TGTGCCAGCAGCCCAGGACTAGCGGGAGATACGCAGTATTTT. Protein sequence: CASSPGLAGDTQYF. The whole variable domain, remainder taken from reference TRBV11-2 and TRBJ2-3, is EAGVAQSPRYKIIEKRQSVAFWCNPISGHATLYWYQQILGQGPKLLIQFQNNGVVDDSQLPKDRFSAERLKGVDSTLKIQPAKLEDSAVYLCASSPGLAGDTQYFGPGTRLTVL.

Ten or more counts support this clonotype. The rearrangement links TRBV28 to TRBJ2-7; tentative D call: TRBD2 (5 bases). Trimming took 8 bases from V and 6 from J, leaving 20 bases between them. The CDR3 is 14 residues long. The germline V gene encodes CDR1 MDHEN and CDR2 SYDVKM. The CDR3 reads CASCGVLASGEQYF. CDR3 bases: TGTGCCAGCTGTGGGGTCCTAGCATCGGGCGAGCAGTACTTC.

This clonotype was detected a few times. The chain employs TRBV27 and TRBJ2-1, with D tentatively TRBD2 (5 bases). The length of the CDR3 is 13 residues. V was clipped by 4 bases and J by 10 bases, with 14 bases between them. Per germline, CDR1 MNHEY and CDR2 SMNVEV (reference sequence). As DNA, the CDR3 is TGTGCCAGCAGTTGGTCCTCCGGGGAGGAGCAGTTCTTC. Translating gives CASSWSSGEEQFF.

A single count supports this clonotype. This may stem from a read error, because a much larger clone lies one nucleotide away. The chain uses TRBV6-1 and TRBJ2-1; 7 bases are a match to TRBD1. V gave up 5 bases and J gave up 9 bases; unmatched junction bases: 16. There are 16 residues in the CDR3. Looked up from germline, CDR1 is MNHNS and CDR2 is SASEGT. CDR3 DNA sequence: TGTGCCAGCAGTTCAGACAGGGTGCAGGTACGGGGTGAGCAGTTCTTC. Translated, it gives CASSSDRVQVRGEQFF.